The T cell receptor beta chain under discussion was sequenced for a study of shared clonotypes between healthy human individuals (dated by TCRdb to between 2020 and 2021). The study in broad terms: Two women and three men aged 18 to 49 years were included in the cohort. For each donor, three plates each were used for CD4 naive and CD4 memory, two plates were used for CD8 naive, and one plate was used for CD8 memory. To estimate repertoire size and how much clonotype sharing occurs between individuals, the study deeply sequenced the blood TCR repertoires of 5 or 6 healthy adults. Libraries were prepared and TCR repertoires were sequenced by different laboratories using diverse techniques, in order to increase sequencing depth and limit assay-specific biases. Each donor's leukapheresis produced roughly between roughly 0.94 and 9.5 billion PBMCs. What the authors observed across the whole study: Pairwise subsampling led to the expectation that sequencing depth would affect the degree of clonotype sharing among donors. Naive subsets generally had larger estimated clonotype richness than memory subsets. Sharing across several donors was observed for approximately 5% of naive CD4, 3% to 3.5% of naive CD8, about 2.5% of memory CD4, and roughly 0.4% of memory CD8 clonotypes. Because the study included only a small number of donors, the genetic and exposure-history diversity represented was limited. Higher generation probabilities were observed for clonotypes shared by all four sorted-subset donors than for non-shared clonotypes. Sampling was restricted to blood, and TCR repertoires in tissue are likely to differ from TCR repertoires in blood. Rarefaction of sorted-subset datasets indicated incomplete sequencing despite the large sequencing depth.

For this clone: The antigen this receptor binds is unknown. Base qualities were left out, and no much larger clone turns up one base away.

CD8 naive samples were obtained by positive selection for CCR7 among CD45RO-negative cells, yielding a CD45RA+CCR7+ population from which TemRA cells were excluded. The donors were healthy, HIV-negative adults who had no recently reported acute infections or vaccinations. Every donor was a Caucasian adult living in Nashville, Tennessee, USA. After blood collection by leukapheresis, PBMCs were isolated using Ficoll-Histopaque density gradient centrifugation and then cryopreserved in the vapor phase of liquid nitrogen. Analytical flow cytometry was used to check the purity and quantity of every magnetically sorted T cell population. Each sorted fraction had its genomic DNA isolated and then quantified by UV absorbance on a Nanodrop 2000c. The CDR3 sequence holds 16 residues, the cysteine and phenylalanine included. The retained sequence is limited to the CDR3, 48 bases, with the frame set at the first base. From a lookup of the germline V gene (reference sequence), CDR1 and CDR2 are SGHKS and YYEKEE. Germline trimming amounts to 3 bases on V and 2 bases on J, with 5 as the count of junction bases outside the gene matches.

Using the deep immunoSEQ assay, TCR CDR3 regions were amplified from genomic DNA by multiplex PCR. Extracted genomic DNA from each cell subset was spread evenly across all wells of several immunoSEQ 96-well plates, with each plate serving as a replicate. For sorted subsets, 150 to 250 ng genomic DNA, equal to 25,000 to 35,000 T cell genomes, was loaded into each replicate PCR. Purified libraries were measured with a Qubit 3.0 fluorometer, size-checked on a Bioanalyzer 2100, and measured again with the KAPA Library Quantification kit. A separate single-read 150-cycle Illumina NextSeq 550 flow cell was used to sequence each immunoSEQ 96-well plate. In the source study's methods: Because only junctional sequences without quality scores were contained in the immunoSEQ output, filtering matching that applied to full-length reads could not be performed. To assign V/J genes and CDR3, sequences were annotated against IMGT germline references using PyIR, a Python wrapper for IgBLAST v1.9. Any read was removed if the V/J assignment was weak (E-value above 1e-6), the CDR3 was missing, or the read contained stop codons, out-of-frame junctions, or ambiguous translated residues. V3J clonotypes were defined by identical inferred V gene, J gene, and CDR3 amino acid sequence. To compute the percentage overlap between repertoires, the number of shared unique clonotypes was divided by the size of the smaller repertoire. Repertoire richness was assessed with RTK rarefaction, the Chao1 estimator, and Recon v2.1 estimates of unobserved clonotypes. OLGA was used to compute generation probabilities for all TCRbeta clonotypes that the gDNA method yielded from a handful of donors. As stored in TCRdb, this immuneACCESS dataset retains in-frame rearrangements with V and J assigned. A fraction of the clones does not appear; measured against another copy, unresolved V genes explain less than half of the discrepancy, and the remainder lacks a known reason. That table furnishes V, J and clone size, whereas the DNA furnished D and trimming. This sample gives 550,000 to 600,000 clones in total; roughly 98% of them show up just once. 0.3% to 0.35% of the sample goes to the ten largest clones.

The chain is encoded by TRBV5-5 joined to TRBJ2-3, with 11 bases matching TRBD1. This TCR came from a man under 40 in good health. The sequencing sample was made of naive CD8+ T cells sorted from blood. Sample cell subset or site, as interpreted from the label and publication: CD45RA+CCR7+. The CDR3 has the sequence CASSWGQGGVTDTQYF. The nucleotide sequence reads as follows: TGTGCCAGCAGCTGGGGACAGGGGGGCGTCACAGATACGCAGTATTTT. Supplemented by the reference TRBV5-5 and TRBJ2-3 proteins around the CDR3, the complete variable domain is DAGVTQSPTHLIKTRGQQVTLRCSPISGHKSVSWYQQVLGQGPQFIFQYYEKEERGRGNFPDRFSARQFPNYSSELNVNALLLGDSALYLCASSWGQGGVTDTQYFGPGTRLTVL.